The 7 T cell receptor beta chains below come from one sample, sequenced in a study of early T cells in non-severe SARS-CoV-2 infection. One entry per CDR3 protein, called by TCRdb with MiXCR from the 5' RACE reads. Altogether roughly 66,000 distinct CDR3 sequences are present, approximately 9.2% being singletons, with the ten largest covering approximately 3%. The sample taken for sequencing was whole blood. The receptor set was obtained from an adult who was a healthcare worker with PCR-confirmed SARS-CoV-2 infection or an uninfected control (not recorded which).

The sample holds many counts of this clonotype. The chain is built from TRBV5-1 and TRBJ2-5, with D perhaps TRBD2 (6 bases). CDR1 is SGHRS and CDR2 is YFSETQ in the germline V gene. This CDR3 spans 17 amino acids. Trimming took off 1 base at V and 2 bases at J, with 18 bases between the two ends. Here the CDR3 reads CASSLSVGEVAQETQYF. The CDR3 DNA sequence: TGCGCCAGCAGCTTGTCGGTGGGGGAGGTGGCTCAAGAGACCCAGTACTTC.

The chain joins TRBV2 to TRBJ2-1; 11 bases map to TRBD2. After removal of 3 bases from V and 4 bases from J, the junction contained 8 bases not matched to a gene. This CDR3 region has 17 residues. Germline CDR1 and CDR2: SNHLY and FYNNEI. CDR3 sequence reads: CASSEGLAAGRYNEQFF. In nucleotides, the CDR3 is TGTGCCAGCAGTGAGGGACTAGCGGCGGGCCGATACAATGAGCAGTTCTTC.

The table lists this clonotype with a few counts. The chain has TRBV5-1 and TRBJ2-2; tentative D call: TRBD1 (6 bases). This CDR3 has 18 amino acids. Looked up from germline, CDR1 is SGHRS and CDR2 is YFSETQ. Between the trimmed V and J ends, which lost 0 bases and 0 bases, there was a span of 15 bases. The CDR3 loop reads CASSLGDTSIANTGELFF. The CDR3, as DNA: TGCGCCAGCAGCTTGGGGGACACGTCAATCGCGAACACCGGGGAGCTGTTTTTT.

V usage is TRBV2 and J usage is TRBJ2-7; 9 bases align to TRBD2. The germline CDR1 and CDR2 sequences are SNHLY and FYNNEI. The CDR3 is 15 amino acids. J lost 0 bases, V lost 6 bases, and 6 bases had no gene match. Here the CDR3 reads CASSPTSGSSYEQYF. For the CDR3, the DNA is TGTGCCAGCAGCCCGACTAGCGGCAGCTCCTACGAGCAGTACTTC.

The J gene is TRBJ2-3, the V gene TRBV7-3, with D maybe TRBD1 (6 bases). Trimming pared 4 bases from V and 4 bases from J, leaving 15 bases between. The CDR3 covers 15 residues. Germline V lookup: CDR1 SGHTA, CDR2 FQGTGA. The CDR3 spells CASSSNRVGSDTQYF. Here the CDR3 DNA reads TGTGCCAGCAGCTCAAACAGGGTTGGCTCAGATACGCAGTATTTT.

This clonotype was counted a few times. This chain uses TRBV7-2 with TRBJ2-7, with TRBD1 matching over 7 bases. Looked up from germline, CDR1 is SGHTA and CDR2 is FQGNSA. The CDR3 covers 17 residues. V lost 5 bases, J lost 2 bases, and 15 bases stayed unmatched. DNA for the CDR3: TGTGCCAGCAGCCTCCTTAGGGCAGGGGGTATACCCTACGAGCAGTACTTC. Translated: CASSLLRAGGIPYEQYF.

The chain combines TRBV14 with TRBJ1-3; a possible D gene is TRBD1 (6 bases). The V end was cut by 0 bases, the J end by 8 bases, with 14 bases between. Per germline, CDR1 SGHDN and CDR2 FVKESK. The CDR3 runs 15 residues. CDR3 nucleotide sequence: TGTGCCAGCAGCCAAGATCCAGGCAGGGGTGACACCATATATTTT. Its translation: CASSQDPGRGDTIYF.